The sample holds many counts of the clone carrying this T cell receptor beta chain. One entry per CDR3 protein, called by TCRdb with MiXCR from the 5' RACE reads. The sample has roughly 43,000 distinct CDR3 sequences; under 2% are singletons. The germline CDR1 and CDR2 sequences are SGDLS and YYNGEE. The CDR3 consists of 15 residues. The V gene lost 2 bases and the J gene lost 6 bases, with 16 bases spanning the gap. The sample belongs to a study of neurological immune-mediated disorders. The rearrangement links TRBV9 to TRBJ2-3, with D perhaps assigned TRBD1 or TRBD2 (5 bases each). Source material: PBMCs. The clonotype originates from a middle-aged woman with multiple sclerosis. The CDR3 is CASSVIGATMDTQYF. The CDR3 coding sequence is TGTGCCAGCAGCGTGATCGGGGCTACGATGGATACGCAGTATTTT.